These 11 T cell receptor beta chains originate from one sample sequenced in a study of Ad26.COV2.S vaccination and SARS-CoV-2 variants. This table comes from immunoSEQ multiplex PCR, and its TCRdb copy is limited to in-frame clones, with some not included. The data hold fewer than 900,000 clones, with roughly nine tenths observed a single time. Treatment: 15 to 20 received Ad26.COV2.S at low or high dose, single or two shots; 5 received placebo; per-sample allocation not given. Following the first vaccine or placebo injection, samples were taken on day 63. Here the sequenced sample was peripheral blood, taken in a trial of Ad26.COV2.S vaccine versus placebo. These receptors originate from a person aged 18-65 years who received the Ad26.COV2.S COVID-19 vaccine or a placebo.

This clone was recorded once. The chain uses TRBV11-3 and TRBJ2-1, with TRBD2 matching over 9 bases. CDR3 length: 15 residues. Germline V gene sequence: CDR1 SGHNT, CDR2 YENEEA. V dropped 6 bases and J dropped 3; count of bases not matched to a gene: 6. This CDR3 is CASSYSGGNYNEQFF. The CDR3 DNA reads TGTGCCAGCAGTTATAGCGGGGGAAACTACAATGAGCAGTTCTTC.

The chain links TRBV7-8 to TRBJ2-1; D uncertain. The ends were cut back, 7 bases at V and 4 bases at J, with 14 bases in the middle. The CDR3 extends over 14 amino acids. Germline CDR1 reads SGHVS; CDR2 reads FQNEAQ. CDR3 residues: CASTPPGEYNEQFF. DNA of the CDR3: TGTGCCAGCACCCCGCCGGGTGAATACAATGAGCAGTTCTTC.

The chain joins TRBV27 to TRBJ2-3; 7 bases agree with TRBD2. From germline, CDR1 is MNHEY and CDR2 SMNVEV (reference sequence). The CDR3 contains 17 residues. V lost 2 bases to trimming and J lost 4 bases; unmatched junction nucleotides: 12. This CDR3 is CASSLIQRDRGSDTQYF. DNA of the CDR3: TGTGCCAGCAGTTTAATCCAGCGGGATCGGGGTTCAGATACGCAGTATTTT.

The chain recombines TRBV30 with TRBJ2-2, with D unresolved. Germline-derived CDR1 and CDR2 are GTSNPN and SVGIG (reference sequence). CDR3 length equals 13 residues. The V end was cut by 5 bases, the J end by 0 bases, with 7 bases between. CDR3 DNA sequence: TGTGCCTGGGTACCAGCGAACACCGGGGAGCTGTTTTTT. It translates to CAWVPANTGELFF.

The rearrangement uses TRBV7-8 and TRBJ1-5; D is perhaps TRBD1 (6 bases). V was cut by 5 bases and J by 0 bases, with 11 bases left in between. CDR1 is SGHVS and CDR2 is FQNEAQ in the germline V gene. CDR3 length: 15 residues. The CDR3: CASSPGANSNQPQHF. The CDR3 nucleotides are TGTGCCAGCAGCCCAGGGGCGAATAGCAATCAGCCCCAGCATTTT.

The chain carries TRBV12-3 or TRBV12-4 and TRBJ1-2; D remains ambiguous. CDR3 length: 12 residues. V gave up 5 bases and J gave up 4 bases, with 8 bases separating them. The CDR3 here is CASSKDGYGYTF. DNA for the CDR3: TGTGCCAGCAGTAAGGACGGCTATGGCTACACCTTC.

The chain links TRBV13 to TRBJ1-5, with 11 positions matching TRBD1. The ends lost 3 bases at V and 5 bases at J; junction bases unmatched: 6. The CDR3 contains 16 residues. Looked up from germline, CDR1 is PRHDT and CDR2 is FYEKMQ (reference sequence). CDR3 DNA sequence: TGTGCCAGCAGCTTGGCCGGGACAGGGGGAGATCAGCCCCAGCATTTT. It is translated as CASSLAGTGGDQPQHF.

The chain carries TRBV5-5 and TRBJ1-1; D possibly corresponds to TRBD1 (5 bases). Germline values: CDR1 SGHKS, CDR2 YYEKEE (reference sequence). V lost 0 bases and J lost 0, with 9 bases in between. This CDR3 is built from 15 residues. CDR3 region: CASSLGQGLNTEAFF. The CDR3 DNA sequence: TGTGCCAGCAGCTTGGGGCAGGGATTGAACACTGAAGCTTTCTTT.

This sequence joins TRBV10-3 and TRBJ2-5; 9 bases agree with TRBD2. Trimming cost V 10 bases and J 2 bases; bases outside gene matches: 5. CDR1 ENHRY and CDR2 SYGVKD come from the germline V gene. There are 13 residues in the CDR3. The DNA of the CDR3 is TGTGCCACCCGTAGCGGGGGACAAGAGACCCAGTACTTC. Protein: CATRSGGQETQYF.

The J gene is TRBJ2-6, the V gene TRBV14; D call uncertain. The V end lost 3 bases, the J end lost 3 bases, and 3 bases lay between the germline ends. Germline V lookup: CDR1 SGHDN, CDR2 FVKESK. CDR3 length: 13 residues. CDR3 sequence reads: CASSQYGANVLTF. CDR3 sequence (DNA): TGTGCCAGCAGCCAGTATGGGGCCAACGTCCTGACTTTC.

This chain connects TRBV6-5 to TRBJ1-3; no clear D gene. Trimming took off 5 bases at V and 0 bases at J, with 11 bases between the two ends. CDR3 size: 15 residues. Germline CDR1 is MNHEY and CDR2 is SVGAGI. The CDR3 region is CASSPRLYSGNTIYF. The DNA for the CDR3 is TGTGCCAGCAGTCCTCGACTGTACTCTGGAAACACCATATATTTT.